Sequencing of this T cell receptor (beta chain) was carried out in a study of neurological immune-mediated disorders. About the research overall: Relapsing-remitting forms accounted for about 90% of the roughly 34 multiple sclerosis patients and secondary progressive forms for 3.

The unsorted libraries originated from 2 million PBMCs that had been stored at -80 C. The trim removed 6 bases at V and 2 bases at J, leaving 6 bases unmatched. This CDR3 comprises 15 residues. With 10-nucleotide random UMIs, 5'RACE was used to make the cDNA. MiXCR, applied by TCRdb to the 5' RACE reads, yields one record per CDR3 protein. This sample yields some 66,000 distinct CDR3 sequences, of which approximately 4.1% are seen a single time; roughly 2.5% belongs to the top ten. This clonotype appeared many times. The TCR was taken from a middle-aged man with multiple sclerosis. The chain uses TRBV12-3 or TRBV12-4 and TRBJ2-2; 7 bases are a match to TRBD1. Sequencing was performed on PBMCs. The CDR3 DNA is TGTGCCAGCAGGATGACAGGGATCAACACCGGGGAGCTGTTTTTT. Translating it yields CASRMTGINTGELFF.